These 2 T cell receptor beta chains were sequenced from one sample in a study of T cells in Graves' hyperthyroidism and ophthalmopathy. Amplification of TCR beta CDR3 regions was performed using RNA transcripts as template. The TCR CDR3 was amplified in a first-round RT-PCR using the HTBI primer set. TCRdb used MiXCR to reprocess the multiplex PCR reads, holding one entry per CDR3 protein. Of a few hundred thousand distinct CDR3 sequences listed, approximately 18% were seen once; the top ten hold 40%. Material for sequencing was blood. All receptors derive from a man aged 18 to 29 with Graves' ophthalmopathy.

V gene TRBV5-5 combines with J gene TRBJ1-5; 8 nucleotides match TRBD1. The CDR3 is made up of 16 amino acids. The J segment lost 4 bases and the V segment lost 0 bases, leaving 6 bases of the junction unmatched. Germline V lookup: CDR1 SGHKS, CDR2 YYEKEE (reference sequence). The DNA of the CDR3 is TGTGCCAGCAGCTTGGTCCCGGGACAGGCTAATCAGCCCCAGCATTTT. As protein: CASSLVPGQANQPQHF. The full variable domain, in which reference TRBV5-5 and TRBJ1-5 provide the parts outside the CDR3, is DAGVTQSPTHLIKTRGQQVTLRCSPISGHKSVSWYQQVLGQGPQFIFQYYEKEERGRGNFPDRFSARQFPNYSSELNVNALLLGDSALYLCASSLVPGQANQPQHFGDGTRLSIL.

This clonotype was counted many times. The chain joins TRBV5-1 to TRBJ1-4; 7 bases are shared with TRBD1. V shed 4 bases, J shed 10 bases, and the junction held 13 bases outside the gene matches. In germline, CDR1 is SGHRS, CDR2 YFSETQ. The CDR3 sequence is 15 residues long. CDR3 region: CASSPPDRSTRKLFF. CDR3 coding DNA: TGCGCCAGCAGCCCTCCGGACAGGTCCACGAGAAAACTGTTTTTT.